The 12 T cell receptor beta chains in this list originate from one sample, sequenced in a study of beta chain features in type 1 diabetes. What was sequenced were expressed TCRB transcripts, since all of the isolated RNA had been reverse transcribed. Libraries were prepared by immunoSEQ multiplex PCR; TCRdb keeps only in-frame clonotypes and omits some of them. The sample records 250,000 to 350,000 clones, more than 9.5% being singletons. Input material: naive CD4+ T cells from blood. All receptors derive from a woman aged 25-40 years in good health.

There are a few counts of this clone. The chain combines TRBV6-5 with TRBJ1-4, with TRBD1 identical over 8 bases. Looked up from germline, CDR1 is MNHEY and CDR2 is SVGAGI. This CDR3 comprises 15 residues. V shed 6 bases, J shed 2 bases, and the junction held 5 bases outside the gene matches. CDR3 nucleotides: TGTGCCAGCAGGCAGACAGGGGTGACTAATGAAAAACTGTTTTTT. It is translated as CASRQTGVTNEKLFF.

J is TRBJ2-7 and V is TRBV30, with D tentatively TRBD2 (6 bases). The V end was cut by 8 bases, the J end by 6 bases, with 20 bases between. Germline V gives CDR1 GTSNPN, CDR2 SVGIG (reference sequence). The CDR3 covers 13 residues. The CDR3 here is CAVRRRDPREQYF. CDR3 sequence (DNA): TGTGCCGTTCGGCGGCGGGACCCTCGCGAGCAGTACTTC.

The chain joins TRBV6-6 to TRBJ1-1, with a weak D call TRBD1 (5 bases). The germline V gene encodes CDR1 MNHNY and CDR2 SVGAGI (reference sequence). There are 12 residues in the CDR3. With 0 bases removed from V and 11 bases from J, the gap between germline ends came to 10 bases. The CDR3 sequence is CASSYSAGLAFF. The DNA for the CDR3 is TGTGCCAGCAGTTACTCCGCAGGGCTCGCTTTCTTT.

V usage is TRBV5-1 and J usage is TRBJ2-7, with TRBD1 matching 8 bases. The germline V gene has CDR1 SGHRS and CDR2 YFSETQ. The CDR3 extends over 15 amino acids. V lost 2 bases to trimming and J lost 1 base; unmatched junction nucleotides: 5. The CDR3 DNA reads as TGCGCCAGCAGCTTCCGGACAGGGATTTCCTACGAGCAGTACTTC. Its protein product is CASSFRTGISYEQYF.

This rearrangement joins TRBV9 to TRBJ1-1; TRBD1 might be the D (6 bases). This CDR3 comprises 15 residues. The germline CDR1 and CDR2 sequences are SGDLS and YYNGEE. Trimming cost V 3 bases and J 0 bases, with 12 bases left between them. Here the CDR3 reads CASSDTGQLNTEAFF. Here the CDR3 DNA reads TGTGCCAGCAGCGACACGGGACAATTGAACACTGAAGCTTTCTTT.

This clone was picked up a small number of times. This chain links TRBV5-6 with TRBJ2-5; 9 positions agree with TRBD1. The length of the CDR3 is 14 residues. Germline loops: CDR1 SGHDT, CDR2 YYEEEE. Trimming cost V 4 bases and J 3 bases; bases outside gene matches: 4. The CDR3 sequence: CASSLQGAEETQYF. CDR3 DNA sequence: TGTGCCAGCAGCCTACAGGGGGCGGAAGAGACCCAGTACTTC.

The chain employs TRBV7-8 and TRBJ2-3; tentative D call: TRBD2 (7 bases). The ends were cut back, 4 bases at V and 6 bases at J, with 20 bases in the middle. This CDR3 region has 16 residues. CDR1 and CDR2 (germline): SGHVS, FQNEAQ. The CDR3 coding sequence is TGTGCCAGCAGCTCCTTAGGGGGAGGGCCGTCGGATACGCAGTATTTT. Residues: CASSSLGGGPSDTQYF.

This clone showed up just a few times. V is TRBV7-3 and J is TRBJ2-1; the D gene is possibly TRBD1 (6 bases). The CDR3 sequence is 15 residues long. V was pared by 3 bases and J by 6 bases, with 15 bases between. Germline values: CDR1 SGHTA, CDR2 FQGTGA. CDR3 coding DNA: TGTGCCAGCAGCTTGGTTACAGGGTGGGGCAATGAGCAGTTCTTC. As protein: CASSLVTGWGNEQFF.

This chain joins TRBV11-3 and TRBJ2-1; 12 bases align to TRBD2. In germline, CDR1 is SGHNT, CDR2 YENEEA. The V segment lost 5 bases and the J segment 6 bases; nucleotides outside the gene matches: 5. The CDR3 totals 15 residues. The CDR3 DNA follows: TGTGCCAGCAGCAAGCTAGCGGGAGGGCCCAATGAGCAGTTCTTC. Its protein product is CASSKLAGGPNEQFF.

V gene TRBV18 combines with J gene TRBJ2-1; 9 bases match TRBD1. The trim removed 5 bases at V and 4 bases at J, leaving 6 bases unmatched. The CDR3 has 15 residues. Germline V gives CDR1 KGHSH, CDR2 LQKENI. The CDR3 nucleotides read TGTGCCAGCTCAGTCCGGGACAGGGTTTACAATGAGCAGTTCTTC. The encoded protein is CASSVRDRVYNEQFF.

This clone was picked up a small number of times. The sample carries other DNA sequences with the same CDR3. The CDR3 loop is CASSPPGQPYEQYF. CDR3 DNA: TGTGCCAGCTCACCCCCGGGACAGCCCTACGAGCAGTACTTC. The rearrangement links TRBV18 to TRBJ2-7, with 7 bases lining up with TRBD1. The CDR3 totals 14 residues. The germline V gene encodes CDR1 KGHSH and CDR2 LQKENI. The ends lost 3 bases at V and 2 bases at J; junction bases unmatched: 4.

This clone was detected only a few times. V usage is TRBV18 and J usage is TRBJ2-1, with 10 nucleotides matching TRBD1. The CDR3 contains 13 residues. The V segment lost 5 bases and the J segment 8 bases; nucleotides outside the gene matches: 3. Germline loops: CDR1 KGHSH, CDR2 LQKENI. The CDR3: CASSTGQGDEQFF. CDR3 DNA: TGTGCCAGCTCAACCGGACAGGGGGATGAGCAGTTCTTC.